One T cell receptor (beta chain) is described in this entry. Its specificity is not known. Germline CDR1 SGDLS, CDR2 YYNGEE. V lost 3 bases and J lost 1; bases outside the gene matches: 4. The CDR3 consists of 15 residues. One entry per CDR3 protein results from TCRdb running MiXCR on the RT-PCR reads. The sample comprises about 700,000 distinct CDR3 sequences, approximately 15% of which are singletons, and 6% to 8% rests with the top ten. The data stem from a study of response to subunit inactivated influenza vaccine. Points from the study as a whole: Authors suggested each seasonal flu vaccination may recruit only limited numbers of new T cells.

This receptor was obtained from a man aged 45 to 65 who received an inactivated influenza vaccine. The chain is built from TRBV9 and TRBJ2-3; 8 positions agree with TRBD2. This material consisted of PBMCs from blood, taken approximately 15 days before vaccination. CDR3 sequence (DNA): TGTGCCAGCAGCGCCAGCGGGAGAGGCACAGATACGCAGTATTTT. Translated, it gives CASSASGRGTDTQYF.